The clone carrying this T cell receptor (beta chain) has a single count. As yet, its antigen is unknown. The sample belongs to a study of CD8 T cells in Susac syndrome. With random hexamers, roughly 0.45 to 1 ug RNA was reverse transcribed. It was immunoSEQ multiplex PCR that amplified TCR beta CDR3 across 54 Vbeta and 13 Jbeta. TCRdb reprocessed the immunoSEQ multiplex PCR reads via MiXCR and lists one record per CDR3 protein. The sample carries approximately 110,000 distinct CDR3 sequences, 90% to 98% recorded once. Germline values: CDR1 SGHTA, CDR2 FQGNSA. Between the trimmed V and J ends, which lost 5 bases and 2 bases, there was a span of 13 bases. This CDR3 is 14 amino acids long. Negative isolation was used for CD8+ and CD4+ T cells and FACS enrichment for TEMRA cells. General study points: It was acknowledged in the study that its TCR sequencing and HLA analysis involved a relatively small number of individuals.

The J gene is TRBJ2-7, the V gene TRBV7-2; perhaps TRBD1 as D (7 bases). The sequenced sample was CD4+ T cells from PBMCs. This receptor was identified in a human donor in good health. The CDR3 DNA reads as TGTGCCAGCAGCCCTCCCAGGGGGGCCTACGAGCAGTACTTC. This gives the protein CASSPPRGAYEQYF.